The clone carrying this T cell receptor beta chain has a handful of counts. The RNA, about 0.5 to 1 ug, was put through reverse transcription using random hexamers. MiXCR, run by TCRdb on the immunoSEQ multiplex PCR reads, gives a single entry per CDR3 protein. The sample records around 300,000 distinct CDR3 sequences, about 82% being singletons. These data come from a study of CD8 T cells in Susac syndrome. The CDR3 extends over 15 amino acids. V gave up 0 bases and J gave up 3 bases, with 9 bases separating them. Per germline, CDR1 PRHDT and CDR2 FYEKMQ (reference sequence). The rearrangement joins TRBV13 to TRBJ1-3; D call uncertain. The receptor was derived from a human donor with multiple sclerosis. What was sequenced was CD8+ T cells from PBMCs. The CDR3 sequence: CASSLGPGYGNTIYF. The DNA of the CDR3 is TGTGCCAGCAGCTTAGGACCAGGTTATGGAAACACCATATATTTT. Together with reference TRBV13 and TRBJ1-3, the CDR3 gives the full variable domain: AAGVIQSPRHLIKEKRETATLKCYPIPRHDTVYWYQQGPGQDPQFLISFYEKMQSDKGSIPDRFSAQQFSDYHSELNMSSLELGDSALYFCASSLGPGYGNTIYFGEGSWLTVV.